One and the same sample provided the 5 T cell receptor beta chains below, sequenced in a study of T cells after posttransplantation cyclophosphamide. Method: immunoSEQ multiplex PCR; TCRdb's copy keeps in-frame clones and lacks some. The sample contains roughly 49,000 clones, none of them singletons. The sample taken for sequencing was PBMCs. Receptor source: a man aged 40-49 years in good health, CMV-negative, and a related stem cell transplant donor.

This clone showed up many times. This chain connects TRBV5-4 to TRBJ2-1, with TRBD2 matching 7 bases. The CDR3 is 17 amino acids. Unmatched junction bases numbered 8, after V lost 1 base and J lost 1 base. Germline V CDR1 and CDR2: SGHNT, YYREEE (reference sequence). CDR3 sequence reads: CASSLPQRDLSYNEQFF. In DNA form, the CDR3 reads TGTGCCAGCAGCTTGCCGCAGCGGGACTTGTCCTACAATGAGCAGTTCTTC.

This clone has just a few counts. The gene calls are TRBV6-1 and TRBJ1-2; D may be TRBD1 (6 bases). Germline V gives CDR1 MNHNS, CDR2 SASEGT. V lost 6 bases and J 8 bases, leaving 16 bases between the germline ends. This CDR3 is built from 13 residues. CDR3 in DNA: TGTGCCAGCAGGCCGGGACACCCCTGGGGCTACACCTTC. This encodes CASRPGHPWGYTF.

The chain uses TRBV30 and TRBJ1-6; a possible D gene is TRBD1 (6 bases). CDR1 is GTSNPN, CDR2 SVGIG, per germline (reference sequence). The CDR3 is made up of 13 amino acids. The V and J ends lost 4 bases and 7 bases respectively, with 11 bases between them. The CDR3 region has the DNA TGTGCCTGGAAGCTTAGGGGGAATTCACCCCTCCACTTT. This sequence encodes CAWKLRGNSPLHF.

This clone turned up a few times. This sequence joins TRBV6-5 and TRBJ2-5, with TRBD2 matching 8 bases. The last part of the DNA fits TRBJ2-7 better; the J call may be wrong. The CDR3 totals 16 residues. CDR1 and CDR2 from the germline V gene are MNHEY and SVGAGI. The CDR3 reads CASSYSLAGGSYEQYF. The DNA for the CDR3 is TGTGCCAGCAGTTACTCGCTCGCGGGGGGCAGCTACGAGCAGTACTTC.

This clone was detected many times. This sequence joins TRBV5-4 and TRBJ2-7; perhaps TRBD1 as D (5 bases). With 1 base removed from V and 3 bases from J, the gap between germline ends came to 8 bases. CDR1 is SGHNT and CDR2 is YYREEE in the germline V gene (reference sequence). This CDR3 region has 13 residues. The CDR3, as DNA: TGTGCCAGCAGCTTGATGGGGCTCTACGAGCAGTACTTC. This gives the protein CASSLMGLYEQYF.